This T cell receptor (beta chain) was found in a study of shared clonotypes between healthy human individuals. Details on this clone: Its target is not known.

Study-wide points: Sharing across a handful of donors was seen in 4% to 6.5% of naive CD4 clonotypes.

Deletions cut 6 bases from V and 1 base from J, with 10 bases between. Germline V gene data show CDR1 as SQVTM and CDR2 as ANQGSEA. There are 12 residues in the CDR3. Positively selected for CCR7, the CD45RO-negative cells used as naive CD8 cells excluded terminally differentiated effector memory CD45RA+ cells. Sequencing was performed with immunoSEQ multiplex PCR; in TCRdb, only in-frame clones are kept and a portion is missing. The sample shows around 1.9 million clones, roughly 91% of them seen only once. V is TRBV29-1 and J is TRBJ2-7, with a weak D call TRBD1 (5 bases). Sequenced: naive CD8+ T cells from PBMCs. This sequence was found in a man younger than 30 in good health. Some clones in this sample may be carry-over from other donors' samples. The DNA for the CDR3 is TGCAGCGTCCTGGACACTTCCTACGAGCAGTACTTC. Translation gives CSVLDTSYEQYF.